Presented here are 30 T cell receptor beta chains from one specimen sequenced in a study of blood T cell repertoires in COVID-19. Assay used: immunoSEQ multiplex PCR; TCRdb lists only in-frame clones, some missing. The sample has approximately 130,000 clones; 84% are singletons. The sample was peripheral blood. Receptor source: a human donor in a cohort sampled during active COVID-19.

V gene TRBV3-1 (or the pseudogene TRBV3-2) combines with J gene TRBJ2-7, with 11 bases that match TRBD2. The length of the CDR3 is 14 residues. V gave up 6 bases and J gave up 2 bases; unmatched junction bases: 3. Germline CDR1 and CDR2: LGHDT and YNNKEL (reference sequence). The chain's CDR3 is CASSPSGGTYEQYF. The CDR3 bases are TGTGCCAGCAGTCCTAGCGGGGGGACCTACGAGCAGTACTTC.

This chain joins TRBV4-1 and TRBJ1-5; D not certain. The CDR3 is made up of 13 amino acids. Trimming took off 1 base at V and 5 bases at J, with 6 bases between the two ends. Germline V gives CDR1 MGHRA, CDR2 YSYEKL. CDR3: CASSQGLDQPQHF. The CDR3 region has the DNA TGCGCCAGCAGCCAAGGACTCGATCAGCCCCAGCATTTT.

This chain joins TRBV27 and TRBJ2-1; D may be TRBD1 (6 bases). The CDR3 runs 15 residues. V was pared by 5 bases and J by 0 bases, with 11 bases between. CDR1 and CDR2 from the germline V gene are MNHEY and SMNVEV (reference sequence). CDR3 sequence reads: CASSITGSSYNEQFF. The CDR3 DNA follows: TGTGCCAGCAGTATCACAGGGAGCTCCTACAATGAGCAGTTCTTC.

This CDR3 is CASTGSGGGPWFGETQYF. The CDR3 nucleotides read TGTGCCAGCACCGGTAGCGGGGGGGGCCCTTGGTTTGGGGAGACCCAGTACTTC. This rearrangement joins TRBV3-1 (or the pseudogene TRBV3-2) to TRBJ2-5, with 11 bases lining up with TRBD2. CDR3 length: 18 residues. The germline gives CDR1 LGHDT, CDR2 YNNKEL (reference sequence). Unmatched junction bases numbered 18, after V lost 7 bases and J lost 5 bases.

This clone was observed a few times. The chain combines TRBV6-5 with TRBJ2-7, with D perhaps matching TRBD1 (6 bases). V was shortened by 6 bases and J by 3 bases, with 9 bases between the two germline ends. Germline CDR1 is MNHEY and CDR2 is SVGAGI. The CDR3 has 12 residues. The DNA of the CDR3 is TGTGCCAGCAGGTCGGACAGCTACGAGCAGTACTTC. Its translation is CASRSDSYEQYF.

The chain uses TRBV5-5 and TRBJ1-4; the D gene is possibly TRBD1 (6 bases). The ends were cut back, 2 bases at V and 7 bases at J, with 9 bases in the middle. The CDR3 extends over 13 amino acids. Germline V gene sequence: CDR1 SGHKS, CDR2 YYEKEE (reference sequence). This chain's CDR3 is CASSFRDIEKLFF. The CDR3, as DNA: TGTGCCAGCAGCTTTCGGGACATTGAAAAACTGTTTTTT.

This clone has a single count. This chain uses TRBV7-9 with TRBJ1-6; D gene uncertain. V lost 1 base, J lost 7 bases, and 8 bases lay in between. CDR3 length: 14 residues. Germline-derived CDR1 and CDR2 are SEHNR and FQNEAQ (reference sequence). The CDR3 DNA follows: TGTGCCAGCAGCTTAGACATGATAAATTCACCCCTCCACTTT. Its translation: CASSLDMINSPLHF. The full variable domain, completed using reference TRBV7-9 and TRBJ1-6, is DTGVSQNPRHKITKRGQNVTFRCDPISEHNRLYWYRQTLGQGPEFLTYFQNEAQLEKSRLLSDRFSAERPKGSFSTLEIQRTEQGDSAMYLCASSLDMINSPLHFGNGTRLTVT.

The chain joins TRBV6-5 to TRBJ1-4; 10 positions match TRBD1. Germline CDR1 reads MNHEY; CDR2 reads SVGAGI. V lost 11 bases to trimming and J lost 8 bases; unmatched junction nucleotides: 8. This CDR3 has 13 residues. CDR3 nucleotide sequence: TGTGCCGCGAGGACAGGGGGGGGCGAAAAACTGTTTTTT. Translated, it gives CAARTGGGEKLFF.

The V gene is TRBV5-6, the J gene TRBJ2-7, with no clear D. Germline CDR1 is SGHDT and CDR2 is YYEEEE. This CDR3 spans 12 amino acids. Trimming took off 4 bases at V and 1 base at J, with 6 bases between the two ends. CDR3 DNA sequence: TGTGCCAGCAGCACAGTGTCCTACGAGCAGTACTTC. This gives the protein CASSTVSYEQYF.

This chain links TRBV6-2 or TRBV6-3 with TRBJ2-7, with D perhaps TRBD2 (5 bases). The germline V gene encodes CDR1 MNHEY and CDR2 SVGEGT. V was cut by 5 bases and J by 6 bases, with 17 bases left in between. This CDR3 has 14 residues. The CDR3 sequence: CASSSPTRPGEQYF. The CDR3 nucleotides read TGTGCCAGCAGTAGCCCCACTAGGCCCGGCGAGCAGTACTTC.

The chain combines TRBV2 with TRBJ1-4, with unresolved D. The V end lost 1 base, the J end lost 5 bases, and 5 bases lay between the germline ends. The germline CDR1 and CDR2 sequences are SNHLY and FYNNEI. This CDR3 contains 13 residues. The CDR3 loop reads CASSEGPNEKLFF. The CDR3, as DNA: TGTGCCAGCAGTGAAGGGCCCAATGAAAAACTGTTTTTT.

This clone was detected many times. The chain recombines TRBV27 with TRBJ1-1; the match to TRBD1 covers 8 bases. Looked up from germline, CDR1 is MNHEY and CDR2 is SMNVEV (reference sequence). V dropped 4 bases and J dropped 2; count of bases not matched to a gene: 21. CDR3 size: 20 residues. CDR3 bases: TGTGCCAGCAGTTCAACTCGGGGCAGGGGGCTCAGATACGTTAACACTGAAGCTTTCTTT. Amino acid sequence: CASSSTRGRGLRYVNTEAFF.

The genes are TRBV21-1 and TRBJ1-6; the D call of TRBD1 is as the table states it, not checked on the DNA. TRBV21-1 is noted as a pseudogene. The CDR3 runs to 15 residues. CDR3 bases: TGTGCCAGCAGCAAAGAGCCAGGGGGATATTCACCCCTCCACTTT. It encodes CASSKEPGGYSPLHF.

This clone was found a few times. V gene TRBV5-1 combines with J gene TRBJ2-7, with 12 bases that match TRBD2. Trimming cost V 4 bases and J 3 bases; bases outside gene matches: 5. The V gene's germline CDR1 is SGHRS and CDR2 YFSETQ. This CDR3 has 15 residues. For the CDR3, the DNA is TGCGCCAGCAGCGGAACTAGCGGGGGGTTCTACGAGCAGTACTTC. Protein sequence: CASSGTSGGFYEQYF. The variable domain in full, completed from reference TRBV5-1 and TRBJ2-7, reads KAGVTQTPRYLIKTRGQQVTLSCSPISGHRSVSWYQQTPGQGLQFLFEYFSETQRNKGNFPGRFSGRQFSNSRSEMNVSTLELGDSALYLCASSGTSGGFYEQYFGPGTRLTVT.

The V and J genes are TRBV5-1 and TRBJ2-7; the match to TRBD1 covers 8 bases. With V trimmed by 3 bases and J by 3 bases, 11 bases remained unmatched. Germline V gene lookup returns CDR1 SGHRS and CDR2 YFSETQ. The CDR3 runs to 16 residues. CDR3 DNA: TGCGCCAGCAGCTCCTCCGGGACAGGCATACTCTACGAGCAGTACTTC. Its protein product is CASSSSGTGILYEQYF.

Concerning this clone: Relative to the germline gene, one junction end is altered; a read error may explain this. The gene calls are TRBV10-2 and TRBJ1-2; D is possibly TRBD1 (5 bases). Germline CDR1 WSHSY, CDR2 SAAADI. The CDR3 covers 13 residues. The CDR3 coding sequence is TGCGCCAGCCGTGATTGGGGGGGGGATGGCTACACCTTC. This gives the protein CASRDWGGDGYTF.

Here the CDR3 DNA reads TGTGCCAGTAGTATCCTCGGGCCAGGGGGCAATCAGCCCCAGCATTTT. Protein product: CASSILGPGGNQPQHF. This rearrangement joins TRBV19 to TRBJ1-5; D possibly corresponds to TRBD1 (6 bases). The CDR3 is 16 residues long. Trimming cost V 3 bases and J 2 bases, with 14 bases left between them. Germline CDR1 is LNHDA and CDR2 is SQIVND (reference sequence).

This chain joins TRBV4-1 and TRBJ2-2; maybe TRBD2 (6 bases). V was shortened by 0 bases and J by 7 bases, with 15 bases between the two germline ends. The CDR3 is 16 amino acids. The germline gives CDR1 MGHRA, CDR2 YSYEKL. The CDR3 bases are TGCGCCAGCAGCCAAGACGGGAGCGGACGGTTCGGGGAGCTGTTTTTT. This sequence encodes CASSQDGSGRFGELFF.

The chain carries TRBV11-1 and TRBJ1-4; D perhaps matches TRBD1 (5 bases). V gave up 5 bases and J gave up 4 bases, with 17 bases separating them. Germline V gene lookup returns CDR1 SGHAT and CDR2 FQDESV (reference sequence). The CDR3 runs 16 residues. CDR3 loop: CASSVRAPADNEKLFF. Written as DNA, the CDR3 is TGTGCCAGCAGCGTCAGGGCTCCGGCAGATAATGAAAAACTGTTTTTT.

This clone has just one count. This rearrangement joins TRBV10-1 to TRBJ2-3; 9 bases align to TRBD2. Germline trimming cut 1 base from V and 4 bases from J; bases unmatched to any gene: 6. CDR1 WNHNN and CDR2 SYGVQD come from the germline V gene (reference sequence). The CDR3 spans 16 residues. The CDR3 region is CASSEWRGGASDTQYF. The CDR3 nucleotides read TGCGCCAGCAGTGAGTGGCGGGGGGGGGCTTCAGATACGCAGTATTTT.

This clone came up many times. Here the CDR3 reads CASSYSLTGSAFF. The CDR3 DNA reads TGTGCCAGCAGTTACTCCCTGACGGGAAGTGCTTTCTTT. The chain employs TRBV6-5 and TRBJ1-1, with no clear D. Germline V CDR1 and CDR2: MNHEY, SVGAGI. V lost 0 bases to trimming and J lost 11 bases, with 13 bases between them. The CDR3 is 13 residues long.

V and J are TRBV7-9 and TRBJ1-4, with D uncertain. CDR3 length: 15 amino acids. Trimming pared 6 bases from V and 7 bases from J, leaving 18 bases between. Germline loops: CDR1 SEHNR, CDR2 FQNEAQ (reference sequence). Here the CDR3 reads CASRPDGSAGEKLFF. The CDR3 coding sequence is TGTGCCAGCAGGCCCGACGGAAGCGCGGGTGAAAAACTGTTTTTT.

The gene calls are TRBV10-3 and TRBJ2-7, with D tentatively TRBD2 (7 bases). Trimming removed 0 bases at V and 4 bases at J, with 16 bases between. CDR3 size: 16 residues. Looked up from germline, CDR1 is ENHRY and CDR2 is SYGVKD. The chain's CDR3 is CAISESVSGGLYEQYF. The CDR3 region has the DNA TGTGCCATCAGTGAGTCTGTGTCGGGGGGCCTTTACGAGCAGTACTTC.

The J gene is TRBJ1-1, the V gene TRBV5-6, with D uncertain. The CDR3 has 14 amino acids. CDR1 SGHDT and CDR2 YYEEEE come from the germline V gene. The V gene lost 4 bases and the J gene lost 3 bases, with 13 bases spanning the gap. The CDR3 DNA is TGTGCCAGCAGCGCCGGAACGGGGTACACTGAAGCTTTCTTT. It encodes CASSAGTGYTEAFF.

V is TRBV5-6 and J is TRBJ1-2, with 8 bases aligning to TRBD1. V lost 3 bases, J lost 5 bases, and 6 bases stayed unmatched. The germline V gene encodes CDR1 SGHDT and CDR2 YYEEEE. The CDR3 is 14 amino acids. CDR3 loop: CASSSAGGPYGYTF. Here the CDR3 DNA reads TGTGCCAGCAGCTCAGCAGGGGGCCCATATGGCTACACCTTC.

The V gene is TRBV9, the J gene TRBJ2-5, with a possible D match to TRBD1 (6 bases). CDR3 length equals 14 residues. V lost 3 bases and J lost 5, with 14 bases in between. Germline CDR1 and CDR2: SGDLS and YYNGEE. The DNA of the CDR3 is TGTGCCAGCAGCGCCTCGCAGGGGCGGGAGACCCAGTACTTC. Amino acid sequence: CASSASQGRETQYF.

The rearrangement joins TRBV5-1 to TRBJ2-7; D may be TRBD1 (5 bases). The CDR3 spans 15 residues. Germline lookup yields CDR1 SGHRS and CDR2 YFSETQ. V lost 4 bases to trimming and J lost 0 bases, with 14 bases between them. The DNA for the CDR3 is TGCGCCAGCAGCACCCAGGGCTCGGTCTCCTACGAGCAGTACTTC. Translating it yields CASSTQGSVSYEQYF.

CDR3 in amino acids: CASSLPSGGRHEQFF. CDR3 in DNA: TGTGCCAGCAGCTTGCCTAGCGGGGGGCGGCATGAGCAGTTCTTC. The chain joins TRBV7-9 to TRBJ2-1; TRBD2 agrees at 11 bases. The CDR3 covers 15 residues. The junction had 6 bases not matched to a gene; V was cut back by 3 bases and J by 8 bases. Germline CDR1 SEHNR, CDR2 FQNEAQ (reference sequence). Based on the CDR3 plus reference TRBV7-9 and TRBJ2-1, the full variable domain is DTGVSQNPRHKITKRGQNVTFRCDPISEHNRLYWYRQTLGQGPEFLTYFQNEAQLEKSRLLSDRFSAERPKGSFSTLEIQRTEQGDSAMYLCASSLPSGGRHEQFFGPGTRLTVL.

The CDR3 here is CASSQGLWGLLHTGELFF. The CDR3 region has the DNA TGTGCCAGCAGCCAAGGCCTTTGGGGCCTTCTTCACACCGGGGAGCTGTTTTTT. The genes are TRBV3-1 (or the pseudogene TRBV3-2) and TRBJ2-2; weak D call: TRBD1 (5 bases). Germline CDR1 is LGHDT and CDR2 is YNNKEL (reference sequence). Trimming removed 1 base from V and 3 bases from J, with 18 bases in between. This CDR3 contains 18 residues.

CDR3 in DNA: TGTGCCAGCAGCCGGACCGGGACAGAGCCCTACGAGCAGTACTTC. Translation: CASSRTGTEPYEQYF. This chain joins TRBV7-9 and TRBJ2-7, with 7 bases that match TRBD1. V gave up 5 bases and J gave up 2 bases; unmatched junction bases: 9. The germline V gene encodes CDR1 SEHNR and CDR2 FQNEAQ (reference sequence). This CDR3 comprises 15 residues.